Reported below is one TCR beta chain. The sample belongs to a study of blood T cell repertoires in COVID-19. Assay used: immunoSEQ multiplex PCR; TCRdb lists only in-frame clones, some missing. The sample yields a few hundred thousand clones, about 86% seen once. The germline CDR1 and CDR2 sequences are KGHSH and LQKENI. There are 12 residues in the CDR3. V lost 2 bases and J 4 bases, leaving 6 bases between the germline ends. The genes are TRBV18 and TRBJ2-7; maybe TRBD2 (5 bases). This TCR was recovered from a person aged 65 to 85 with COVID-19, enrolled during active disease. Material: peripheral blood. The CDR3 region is CASSPEGYEQYF. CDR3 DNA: TGTGCCAGCTCACCAGAGGGATACGAGCAGTACTTC.